This paragraph covers one T cell receptor (beta chain) sequence. The target of this receptor is not known. Base-call qualities are not available, and no considerably larger clone is one nucleotide away. The sample's time point label is to be understood as: pretreatment peripheral blood. The cohort included 29 patients with locally advanced or metastatic urothelial carcinoma who were treated at Memorial Sloan Kettering on a trial protocol. Peripheral blood mononuclear cells were collected from each patient pretreatment and during treatment, giving between 1 and 8 total time points per patient. The Qiagen DNeasy Blood extraction kit was used to purify genomic DNA from total PBMCs and tumor samples. PBMCs were collected pretreatment and during treatment, and were isolated and stored as previously described. Synthetic TCR analog templates were spiked into each PCR to estimate absolute template abundance from read counts. Using the immunoSEQ assay, TCRbeta CDR3 regions were amplified from genomic DNA with bias-controlled V and J gene primers. Sequencing of rearranged TCRbeta segments was performed at approximately 20X coverage. The study's processing was this. Sequencing errors were corrected by clustering and CDR3s were annotated against IMGT to assign V, D and J genes. Downstream analyses used only productive TCRbeta rearrangements and left out out-of-frame or stop-codon sequences. Clonality was computed as one minus Shannon entropy normalized by the log of the number of unique productive sequences. Clones differing between time points or between blood and tumor were identified using Fisher's exact test with Benjamini-Hochberg correction, with an adjusted p below 0.01 applied as the threshold. Here the immuneACCESS table is served through TCRdb, limited to in-frame sequences with V and J called. Missing clones are a known gap in these copies; in checked studies unresolved V genes cover under half, and the rest lacks a known reason. The D gene and trimming were derived from the DNA, and the V and J assignments and clone size from that table. The sample table contains fewer than 50,000 clones; only one count was recorded for around 80% of them. In total, the top ten clones hold over 3% of the sample.

CDR1 and CDR2 are drawn from the germline V gene: SGDLS, YYNGEE. Relative to germline, V is 0 bases shorter and J is 9 bases shorter, with 22 bases between their ends. Including cysteine and phenylalanine, the CDR3 has 17 amino acids. Here the CDR3 DNA is all that survives: 51 bases in frame from base 1. These data are taken from a study of PD-L1 blockade in urothelial cancer (dated by TCRdb to about 2017). Regarding the complete study: All patients started therapy in about 2014 and received atezolizumab 1,200 mg intravenously every 3 weeks. About 90% of the 29 patients were identified as males with urothelial cancer of bladder origin, and a prior smoking history was reported by 18 of 29 patients. Patients had an ECOG performance status of 0 or 1 and had received between 0 and 3 prior chemotherapy regimens. Blood samples were analyzed 3 weeks after the start of treatment (second dose) and 6 weeks after the start of treatment. A median of 141,255 T cells and fewer than 85,000 unique TCRs was obtained from blood samples, and a median clonality of roughly 0.074 was observed. Somatic, immune and clinical correlates of response to PD-L1 blockade with atezolizumab in urothelial cancer were the focus of an exploratory multi-omic analysis. Pretreatment tumor samples and matched peripheral blood, collected serially before and after atezolizumab treatment, underwent TCR sequencing. Progression-free survival longer than 6 months counted as durable clinical benefit, and TCR features were additionally tested against both progression-free and overall survival. In the same patients, pretreatment tumors underwent whole exome sequencing and RNA sequencing in addition to TCR sequencing. Nine patients achieved durable clinical benefit and 15 to 20 did not. Pretreatment blood TCR-seq was available for 30 or so patients, at least one posttreatment blood collection was obtained for about 25 patients, and tumor TCR-seq was available for about 25 patients.

What the research found in general, with its limitations: Because the sample size was small (n ≈ 28) and many of the analyses were exploratory, the results are meant to be hypothesis-generating. Improved progression-free and overall survival was associated with having pretreatment peripheral blood TCR clonality below the median. Greater expansion of tumor-associated TCR clones in peripheral blood 3 weeks after the start of treatment was observed in patients with durable benefit (n of about 21, p = 0.022).

This TCR derives from an older man with urothelial cancer. In this chain, TRBV9 is recombined with TRBJ2-4, and perhaps TRBD1 as D gene, on 6 matching bases. Sample: PBMCs, taken around atezolizumab (anti-PD-L1) treatment. The nucleotides read TGTGCCAGCAGCGTAGCTGACGAAGGGGGTGCCAGGGGCATTCAGTACTTC. It translates to CASSVADEGGARGIQYF. Outside the CDR3, residues come from the reference TRBV9 and TRBJ2-4 proteins, so the full variable domain is: DSGVTQTPKHLITATGQRVTLRCSPRSGDLSVYWYQQSLDQGLQFLIQYYNGEERAKGNILERFSAQQFPDLHSELNLSSLELGDSALYFCASSVADEGGARGIQYFGAGTRLSVL.